The present entry profiles one T cell receptor beta chain with its context. Its antigen is currently unknown. With 60 Vbeta and 13 Jbeta primers, the PCR was carried out. The data were produced by immunoSEQ multiplex PCR, yet TCRdb's version contains in-frame clones alone and is incomplete. This table lists under 200,000 clones. J lost 3 bases, V lost 5 bases, and 6 bases had no gene match. The CDR3 has 15 amino acids. The V gene's germline CDR1 is SGHNT and CDR2 YYREEE (reference sequence). This record comes from a study of cytomegalovirus exposure and HLA in healthy donors. Study overall: Within an early data release were roughly 90 million unique TCRs drawn from HLA-typed donors. The study's findings and limits: The study found most TCR sequences rare, yet found some public TCRs in many donors. Using the classifier, cytomegalovirus status was reportedly diagnosed with high specificity and sensitivity. Approximately 17,000 TCR beta sequences were associated with HLA alleles at 0.05 false discovery rate in a later analysis.

V gene TRBV5-4 combines with J gene TRBJ2-3; 10 bases agree with TRBD2. The source is a woman younger than 35 in good health and CMV-seropositive. Material for sequencing was PBMCs. CDR3 sequence: CASRLAGRRTDTQYF. The CDR3 nucleotides are TGTGCCAGCAGACTAGCGGGAAGGAGAACAGATACGCAGTATTTT.